This T cell receptor (beta chain) was observed in a study of T cell repertoires in cytomegalovirus infection. Germline CDR1 MNHEY, CDR2 SVGAGI. Trimming pared 0 bases from V and 3 bases from J, leaving 9 bases between. The CDR3 length is 16 residues. MiXCR, applied by TCRdb to the reads, yields one record per CDR3 protein. In the table there are approximately 750,000 distinct CDR3 sequences, approximately 34% of which are singletons. This clonotype turned up a few times. J is TRBJ1-6 and V is TRBV6-5; possibly TRBD1 for D (5 bases). The clonotype was recovered from a human donor in good health (CMV status not recorded). Some clones in this sample may be carry-over from other donors' samples. Sequenced sample: PBMCs. CDR3 residues: CASSYSSGNYNSPLHF. DNA for the CDR3: TGTGCCAGCAGTTACTCTTCAGGGAACTATAATTCACCCCTCCACTTT.